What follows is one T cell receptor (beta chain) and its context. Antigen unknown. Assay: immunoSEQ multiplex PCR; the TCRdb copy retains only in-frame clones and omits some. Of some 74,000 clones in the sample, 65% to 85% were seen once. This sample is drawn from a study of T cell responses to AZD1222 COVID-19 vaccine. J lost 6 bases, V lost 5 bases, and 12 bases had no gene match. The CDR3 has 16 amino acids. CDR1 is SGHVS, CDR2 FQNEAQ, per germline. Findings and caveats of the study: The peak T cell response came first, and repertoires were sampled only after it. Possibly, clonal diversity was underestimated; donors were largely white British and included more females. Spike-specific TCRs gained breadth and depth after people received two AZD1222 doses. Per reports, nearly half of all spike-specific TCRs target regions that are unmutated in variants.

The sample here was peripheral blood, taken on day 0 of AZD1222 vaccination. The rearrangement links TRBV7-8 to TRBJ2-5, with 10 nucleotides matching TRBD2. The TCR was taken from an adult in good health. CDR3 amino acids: CASSPSGLAGVKTQYF. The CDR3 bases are TGTGCCAGCAGCCCCAGCGGGCTAGCGGGGGTAAAGACCCAGTACTTC.